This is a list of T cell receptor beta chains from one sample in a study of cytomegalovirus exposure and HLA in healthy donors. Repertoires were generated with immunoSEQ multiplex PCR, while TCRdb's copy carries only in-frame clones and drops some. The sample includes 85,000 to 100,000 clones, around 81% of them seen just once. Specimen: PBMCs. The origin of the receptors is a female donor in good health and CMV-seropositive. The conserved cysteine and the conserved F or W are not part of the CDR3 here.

ASSLTGFHYGYT	TRBV6-5	TRBJ1-2
ASSFGLAGVGREQY	TRBV5-1	TRBJ2-7
ASSLGQHSYEQY	TRBV5-4	TRBJ2-7
ASSFGTSGRSEQY	TRBV5-4	TRBJ2-7
ASRYRDEQF	TRBV2	TRBJ2-1
ASSAPTGGHREQY	TRBV13	TRBJ2-7
ASSLDRNTEAF	TRBV11-2	TRBJ1-1
ASSLAPGALYNEQF	TRBV5-1	TRBJ2-1
ASSSDSGVDTQY	TRBV7-9	TRBJ2-3
AWSPGLAYNEQF	TRBV30	TRBJ2-1
ARTSGRATDTQY	TRBV2	TRBJ2-3
ASSPLAGDTDTQY	TRBV18	TRBJ2-3
ASSRTSAGEQY	TRBV6-1	TRBJ2-7
ASSSPRGQDSNQPQH	TRBV7-2	TRBJ1-5
ASSGTPYEQY	TRBV19	TRBJ2-7
ASSKWTGDGNQPQH	TRBV19	TRBJ1-5
ASSSTGGGLAGVSEQF	TRBV7-2	TRBJ2-1
ASSLPGPGQETQY	TRBV5-8	TRBJ2-5
ASSLDSADYGYT	TRBV4-2	TRBJ1-2
ASSGAGGYNEQF	TRBV2	TRBJ2-1
ATSAGGANYGYT	TRBV28	TRBJ1-2
AKSGQVGYEQY	TRBV2	TRBJ2-7
ASSIGGQFATNEKLF	TRBV21-1	TRBJ1-4
AWSIGRGNGEQY	TRBV30	TRBJ2-7
ASSSGLAGGGEQF	TRBV6-6	TRBJ2-1
ASSSGTSNQPQH	TRBV6-5	TRBJ1-5
ARSEGKGRRGYT	TRBV21-1	TRBJ1-2
SSSLGPPSGGRNEQF	TRBV7-9	TRBJ2-1
ASSAGQGKYPQH	TRBV7-8	TRBJ1-5
ASSFPGFTGELF	TRBV19	TRBJ2-2
ASREGGYEQY	TRBV2	TRBJ2-7
ASSLVQGHNEQF	TRBV7-6	TRBJ2-1
ASSQVSMAGAGANVLT	TRBV4-1	TRBJ2-6
ASSRQRTGPSEQF	TRBV7-3	TRBJ2-1
ASSLAGQINEQY	TRBV5-1	TRBJ2-7
ASSVFSVSSYGYT	TRBV6-1	TRBJ1-2
ASSTVSSGISYEQY	TRBV28	TRBJ2-7
ASRQRRRSNQPQH	TRBV6-5	TRBJ1-5
ASRANEKLF	TRBV28	TRBJ1-4
ASSLEPGGTEAF	TRBV11-2	TRBJ1-1
ASSLAGGAQAREQF	TRBV7-6	TRBJ2-1
ASSQERSRTTYYEQY	TRBV4-1	TRBJ2-7
ASSLSIGTSLNTEAF	TRBV27	TRBJ1-1
ASSLDRGGSYNEQF	TRBV5-1	TRBJ2-1
ASRTTLNTGELF	TRBV7-9	TRBJ2-2
ASSTYQGGAF	TRBV5-6	TRBJ1-1
ASSLVRDRGFEQY	TRBV5-1	NA
ASSSRQGATNEKLF	TRBV7-9	TRBJ1-4
ASSRGLTNTEAF	TRBV27	TRBJ1-1
ASSEAWDRPTQY	TRBV6-1	TRBJ2-5
ASSPEADTQY	TRBV5-6	TRBJ2-3
ASSAGTGVNNEQF	TRBV5-4	TRBJ2-1
ASNRLYPYEQY	TRBV2	TRBJ2-7
ASSLAGTGAEKLF	TRBV5-1	TRBJ1-4
ASSLEIGGGGNEQF	TRBV7-9	TRBJ2-1
ASSPRDRVYGYT	TRBV27	TRBJ1-2
ASSSGGVGGQPQH	TRBV5-4	TRBJ1-5
ASSLVNEQF	TRBV10-2	TRBJ2-1
ASSLDRRGGDYYEQY	TRBV11-2	TRBJ2-7